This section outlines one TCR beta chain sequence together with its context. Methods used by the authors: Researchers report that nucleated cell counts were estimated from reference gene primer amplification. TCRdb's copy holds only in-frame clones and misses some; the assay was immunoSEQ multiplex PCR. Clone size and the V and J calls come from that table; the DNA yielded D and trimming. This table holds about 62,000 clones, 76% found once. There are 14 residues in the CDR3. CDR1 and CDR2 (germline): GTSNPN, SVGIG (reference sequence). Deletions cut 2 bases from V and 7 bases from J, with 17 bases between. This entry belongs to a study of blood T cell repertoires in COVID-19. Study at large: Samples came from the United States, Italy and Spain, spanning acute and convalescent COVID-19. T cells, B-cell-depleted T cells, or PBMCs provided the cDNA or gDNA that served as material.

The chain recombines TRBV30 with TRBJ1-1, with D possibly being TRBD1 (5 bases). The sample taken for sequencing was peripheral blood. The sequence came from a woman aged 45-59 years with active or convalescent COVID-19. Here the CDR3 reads CAWSSGQRSGEAFF. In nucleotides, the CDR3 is TGTGCCTGGAGTTCCGGACAACGATCGGGTGAAGCTTTCTTT.